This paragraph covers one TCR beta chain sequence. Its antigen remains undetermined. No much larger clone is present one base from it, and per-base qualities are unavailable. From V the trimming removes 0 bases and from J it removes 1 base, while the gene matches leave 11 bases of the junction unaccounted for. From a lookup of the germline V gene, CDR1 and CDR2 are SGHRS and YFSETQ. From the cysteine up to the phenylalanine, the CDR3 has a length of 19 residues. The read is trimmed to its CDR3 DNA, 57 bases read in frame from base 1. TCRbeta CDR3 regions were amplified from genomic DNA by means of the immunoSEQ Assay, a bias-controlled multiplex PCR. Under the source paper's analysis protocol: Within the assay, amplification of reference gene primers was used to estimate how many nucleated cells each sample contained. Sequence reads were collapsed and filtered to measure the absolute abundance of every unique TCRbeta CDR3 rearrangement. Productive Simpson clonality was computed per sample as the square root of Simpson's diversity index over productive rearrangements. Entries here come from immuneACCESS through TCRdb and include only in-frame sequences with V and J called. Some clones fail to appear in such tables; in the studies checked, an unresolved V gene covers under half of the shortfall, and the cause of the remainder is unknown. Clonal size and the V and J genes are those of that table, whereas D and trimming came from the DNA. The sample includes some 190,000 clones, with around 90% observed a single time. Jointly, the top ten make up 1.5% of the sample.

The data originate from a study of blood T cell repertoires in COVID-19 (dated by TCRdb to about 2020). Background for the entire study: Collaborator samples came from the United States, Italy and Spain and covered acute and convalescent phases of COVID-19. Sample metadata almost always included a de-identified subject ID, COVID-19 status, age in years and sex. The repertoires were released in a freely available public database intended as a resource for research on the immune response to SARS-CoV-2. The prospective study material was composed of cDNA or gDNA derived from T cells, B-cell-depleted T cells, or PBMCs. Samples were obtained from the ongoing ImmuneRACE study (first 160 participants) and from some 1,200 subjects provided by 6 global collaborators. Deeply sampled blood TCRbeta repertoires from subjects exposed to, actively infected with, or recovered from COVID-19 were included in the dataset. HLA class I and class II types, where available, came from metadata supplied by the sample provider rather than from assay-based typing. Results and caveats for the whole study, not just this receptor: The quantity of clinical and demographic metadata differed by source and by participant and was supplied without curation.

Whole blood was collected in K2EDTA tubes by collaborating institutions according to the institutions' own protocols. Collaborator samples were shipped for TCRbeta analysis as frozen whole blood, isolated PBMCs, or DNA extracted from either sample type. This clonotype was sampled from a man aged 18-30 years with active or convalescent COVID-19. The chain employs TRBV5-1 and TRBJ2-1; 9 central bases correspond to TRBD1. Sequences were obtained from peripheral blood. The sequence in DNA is TGCGCCAGCAGCTTGGCCAAGACAGGGGGAAAAGGGTCCTACAATGAGCAGTTCTTC. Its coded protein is CASSLAKTGGKGSYNEQFF.